The 7 T cell receptor beta chains below were found in one sample sequenced in a study of T cells in Graves' hyperthyroidism and ophthalmopathy. TCR beta CDR3 region amplification was performed from RNA transcripts. TCR CDR3 underwent first-round RT-PCR with the HTBI primer set. From the multiplex PCR reads, TCRdb called clonotypes with MiXCR, one entry per CDR3 protein. The table includes about 460,000 distinct CDR3 sequences, about 22% detected once. Sequenced input: blood. These receptors all come from an older woman with Graves' ophthalmopathy.

This clonotype was counted only a few times. The rearrangement links TRBV5-5 to TRBJ2-2, with TRBD1 identical over 7 bases. V was pared by 6 bases and J by 0 bases, with 2 bases of the junction left unmatched. The CDR3 runs to 14 residues. The germline gives CDR1 SGHKS, CDR2 YYEKEE (reference sequence). CDR3 loop: CASNRGTNTGELFF. CDR3 bases: TGTGCCAGCAACAGGGGTACGAACACCGGGGAGCTGTTTTTT.

This clonotype was counted at least ten times. The V and J genes are TRBV11-2 and TRBJ2-5; the match to TRBD2 covers 7 bases. The CDR3 contains 15 residues. CDR1 SGHAT and CDR2 FQNNGV come from the germline V gene. V lost 5 bases to trimming and J lost 2 bases; unmatched junction nucleotides: 8. CDR3 region: CASSASRAGQETQYF. As DNA, the CDR3 is TGTGCCAGCAGCGCCTCCCGAGCGGGGCAAGAGACCCAGTACTTC.

Only a few counts were recorded for this clonotype. The chain couples TRBV25-1 to TRBJ2-5; D remains unclear. CDR1 is MGHDK and CDR2 is SYGVNS in the germline V gene. Trimming removed 6 bases at V and 1 base at J, with 12 bases between. The CDR3 spans 14 residues. The CDR3 region has the DNA TGTGCCAGCAGCCAACAGCCGGCCCAAGAGACCCAGTACTTC. Translated: CASSQQPAQETQYF. Variable domain in full (rest from reference TRBV25-1 and TRBJ2-5): EADIYQTPRYLVIGTGKKITLECSQTMGHDKMYWYQQDPGMELHLIHYSYGVNSTEKGDLSSESTVSRIRTEHFPLTLESARPSHTSQYLCASSQQPAQETQYFGPGTRLLVL.

In this sample, this clonotype turned up many times. The J gene is TRBJ2-1, the V gene TRBV12-3 or TRBV12-4, with D uncertain. The CDR3 contains 16 residues. The germline V and J ends were trimmed by 6 bases and 0 bases, with 15 bases remaining between them. The CDR3 spells CASSPPTRRSYNEQFF. The CDR3 bases are TGTGCCAGCAGCCCTCCGACGCGGCGCTCCTACAATGAGCAGTTCTTC.

This clonotype appeared a few times. The chain couples TRBV27 to TRBJ1-2, with D uncertain. Germline CDR1 is MNHEY and CDR2 is SMNVEV (reference sequence). Trimming removed 7 bases from V and 5 bases from J, with 5 bases in between. The CDR3 extends over 10 amino acids. In nucleotides, the CDR3 is TGTGCCAGCAAGGGTTATGGCTACACCTTC. Protein: CASKGYGYTF.

The CDR3 nucleotides are TGTGCCAGCTCCCCGGGCCCGGAGACTTACGAGCAGTACTTC. Amino acids: CASSPGPETYEQYF. The chain is built from TRBV6-2 or TRBV6-3 and TRBJ2-7; D remains ambiguous. The CDR3 totals 14 residues. The V gene's germline CDR1 is MNHEY and CDR2 SVGEGT. Trimming took off 8 bases at V and 4 bases at J, with 18 bases between the two ends.

In regard to this clonotype: The junction shows a germline mismatch at one end, possibly a read error. V usage is TRBV6-9 and J usage is TRBJ2-7; 13 bases match TRBD2. The CDR3 length is 18 residues. Germline loops: CDR1 MNHGY, CDR2 SVAAGI. The CDR3 bases are TGTGTCAGCAGTTCGGGACTAGCGGGACCCCCCGGGTCTACAGAGCAGTACTTC. This gives the protein CVSSSGLAGPPGSTEQYF.